These 2 T cell receptor beta chains were sequenced from one sample in a study of T cell changes during pregnancy in multiple sclerosis. The data were produced by immunoSEQ multiplex PCR, yet TCRdb's version contains in-frame clones alone and is incomplete. The table shows tens of thousands of clones, with about 91% occurring only once. The material was CD8+ T cells from peripheral blood mononuclear cells, obtained before pregnancy. These receptors were taken from a female donor with multiple sclerosis, enrolled in a pregnancy study.

The chain combines TRBV10-1 with TRBJ2-7; no reliable D call. The germline gives CDR1 WNHNN, CDR2 SYGVQD (reference sequence). V was cut by 5 bases and J by 6 bases, with 14 bases left in between. The CDR3 runs 13 residues. The CDR3 protein is CASSLSGNPEQYF. The CDR3 bases are TGCGCCAGCAGTCTTTCAGGTAATCCCGAGCAGTACTTC.

The rearrangement joins TRBV6-5 to TRBJ1-2; unclear D gene. The germline V and J ends were trimmed by 0 bases and 4 bases, with 12 bases remaining between them. The CDR3 spans 15 residues. Germline-derived CDR1 and CDR2 are MNHEY and SVGAGI. CDR3 nucleotide sequence: TGTGCCAGCAGTTACTCGAGGGAGGCCACCTATGGCTACACCTTC. It encodes CASSYSREATYGYTF.